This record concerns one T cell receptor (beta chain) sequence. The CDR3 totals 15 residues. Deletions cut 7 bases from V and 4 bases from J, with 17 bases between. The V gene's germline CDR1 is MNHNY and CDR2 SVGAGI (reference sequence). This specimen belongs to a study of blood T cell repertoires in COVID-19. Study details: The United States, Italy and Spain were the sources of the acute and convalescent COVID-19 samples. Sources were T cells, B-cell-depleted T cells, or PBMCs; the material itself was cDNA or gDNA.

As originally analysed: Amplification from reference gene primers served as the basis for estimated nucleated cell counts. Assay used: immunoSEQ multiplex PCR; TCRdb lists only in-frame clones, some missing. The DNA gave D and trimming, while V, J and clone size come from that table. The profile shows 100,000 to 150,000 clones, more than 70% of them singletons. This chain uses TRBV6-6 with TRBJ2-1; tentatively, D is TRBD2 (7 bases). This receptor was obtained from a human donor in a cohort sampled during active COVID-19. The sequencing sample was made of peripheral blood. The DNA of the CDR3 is TGTGCCAGCACCCCCGGAGGGGGGGAATACAATGAGCAGTTCTTC. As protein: CASTPGGGEYNEQFF.